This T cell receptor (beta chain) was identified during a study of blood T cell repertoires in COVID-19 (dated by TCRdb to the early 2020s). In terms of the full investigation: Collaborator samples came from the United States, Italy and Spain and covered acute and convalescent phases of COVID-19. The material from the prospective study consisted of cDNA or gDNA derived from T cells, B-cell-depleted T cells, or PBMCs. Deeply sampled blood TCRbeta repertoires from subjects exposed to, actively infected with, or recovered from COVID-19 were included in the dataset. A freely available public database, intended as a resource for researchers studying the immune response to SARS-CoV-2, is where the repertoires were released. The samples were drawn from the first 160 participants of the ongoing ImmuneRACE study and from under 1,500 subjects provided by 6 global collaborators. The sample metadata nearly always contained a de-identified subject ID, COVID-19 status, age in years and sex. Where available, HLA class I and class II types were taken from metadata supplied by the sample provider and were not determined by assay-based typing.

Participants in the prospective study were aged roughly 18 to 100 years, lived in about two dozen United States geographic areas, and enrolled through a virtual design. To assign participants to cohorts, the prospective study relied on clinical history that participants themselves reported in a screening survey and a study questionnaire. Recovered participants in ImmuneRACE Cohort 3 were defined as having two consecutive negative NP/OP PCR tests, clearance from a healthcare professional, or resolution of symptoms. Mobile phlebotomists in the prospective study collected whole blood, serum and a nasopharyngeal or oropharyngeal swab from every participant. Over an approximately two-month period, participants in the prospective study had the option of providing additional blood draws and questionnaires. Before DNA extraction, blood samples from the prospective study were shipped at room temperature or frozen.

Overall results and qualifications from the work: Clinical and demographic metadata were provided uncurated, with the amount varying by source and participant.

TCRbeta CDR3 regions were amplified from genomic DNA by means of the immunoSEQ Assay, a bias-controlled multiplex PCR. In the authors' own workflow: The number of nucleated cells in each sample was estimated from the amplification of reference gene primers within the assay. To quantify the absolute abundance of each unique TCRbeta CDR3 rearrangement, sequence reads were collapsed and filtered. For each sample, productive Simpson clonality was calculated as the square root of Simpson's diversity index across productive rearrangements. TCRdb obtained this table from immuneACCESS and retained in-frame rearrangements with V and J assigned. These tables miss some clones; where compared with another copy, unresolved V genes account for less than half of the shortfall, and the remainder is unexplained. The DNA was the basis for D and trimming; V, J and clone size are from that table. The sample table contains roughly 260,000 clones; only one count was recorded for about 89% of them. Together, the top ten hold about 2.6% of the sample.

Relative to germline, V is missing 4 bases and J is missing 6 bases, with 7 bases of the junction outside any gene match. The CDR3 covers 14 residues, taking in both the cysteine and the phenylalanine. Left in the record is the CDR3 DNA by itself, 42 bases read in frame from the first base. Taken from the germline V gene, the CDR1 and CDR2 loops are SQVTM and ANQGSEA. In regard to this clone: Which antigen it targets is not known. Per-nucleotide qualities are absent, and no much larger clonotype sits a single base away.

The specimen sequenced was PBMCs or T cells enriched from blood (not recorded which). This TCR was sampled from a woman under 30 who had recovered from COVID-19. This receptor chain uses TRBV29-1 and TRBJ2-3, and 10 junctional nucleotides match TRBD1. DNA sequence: TGCAGCGTTGTAGGACAGGGGGTTGAGGATACGCAGTATTTT. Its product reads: CSVVGQGVEDTQYF.